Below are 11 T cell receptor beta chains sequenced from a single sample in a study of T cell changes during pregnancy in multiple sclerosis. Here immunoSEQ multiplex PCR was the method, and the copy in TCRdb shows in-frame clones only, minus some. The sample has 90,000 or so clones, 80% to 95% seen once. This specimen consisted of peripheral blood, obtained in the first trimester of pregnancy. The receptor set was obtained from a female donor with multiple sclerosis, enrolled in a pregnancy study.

Here the CDR3 DNA reads TGTGCCAGCAGCCCAGGGACTAGCGGGACGTACGAGCAGTACTTC. This encodes CASSPGTSGTYEQYF. This chain uses TRBV7-2 with TRBJ2-7, with 13 bases aligning to TRBD2. The CDR3 spans 15 residues. V gave up 5 bases and J gave up 4 bases; unmatched junction bases: 5. Germline V lookup: CDR1 SGHTA, CDR2 FQGNSA.

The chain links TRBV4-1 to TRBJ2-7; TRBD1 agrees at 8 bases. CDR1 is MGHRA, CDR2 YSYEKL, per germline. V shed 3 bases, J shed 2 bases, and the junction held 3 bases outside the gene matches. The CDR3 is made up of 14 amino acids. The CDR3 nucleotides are TGCGCCAGCAGCCACCCAGGGGGCCCCTACGAGCAGTACTTC. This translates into CASSHPGGPYEQYF.

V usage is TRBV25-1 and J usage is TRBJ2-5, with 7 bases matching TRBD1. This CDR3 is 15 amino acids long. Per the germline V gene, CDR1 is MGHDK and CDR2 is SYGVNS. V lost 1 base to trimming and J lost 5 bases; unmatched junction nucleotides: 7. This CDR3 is CASSELRGRGETQYF. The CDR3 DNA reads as TGTGCCAGCAGTGAATTAAGGGGCAGGGGGGAGACCCAGTACTTC.

The CDR3 loop is CASSIVGGVREKLFF. CDR3 in DNA: TGTGCCAGTAGTATAGTAGGAGGGGTTCGCGAAAAACTGTTTTTT. This chain uses TRBV19 with TRBJ1-4, with D perhaps matching TRBD1 (5 bases). The V gene's germline CDR1 is LNHDA and CDR2 SQIVND (reference sequence). The length of the CDR3 is 15 residues. V was trimmed by 1 base and J by 8 bases, leaving 14 bases between them.

The CDR3, as DNA: TGTGCCAGCAGGGGTGCTAGACAGGGCCCTGAAGCTTTCTTT. It encodes CASRGARQGPEAFF. The genes are TRBV6-6 and TRBJ1-1, with 7 bases matching TRBD1. Germline CDR1 is MNHNY and CDR2 is SVGAGI (reference sequence). J was trimmed by 6 bases and V by 6 bases; bases with no gene match: 10. The length of the CDR3 is 14 residues.

The CDR3 nucleotides are TGTGCCAGTAGGTTCGCGGTGAACACTGAAGCTTTCTTT. This translates into CASRFAVNTEAFF. J is TRBJ1-1 and V is TRBV19; D unclear. V was clipped by 6 bases and J by 0 bases, with 8 bases between them. CDR3 size: 13 residues. Germline loops: CDR1 LNHDA, CDR2 SQIVND (reference sequence). Combining the CDR3 with reference TRBV19 and TRBJ1-1 gives the whole variable domain DGGITQSPKYLFRKEGQNVTLSCEQNLNHDAMYWYRQDPGQGLRLIYYSQIVNDFQKGDIAEGYSVSREKKESFPLTVTSAQKNPTAFYLCASRFAVNTEAFFGQGTRLTVV.

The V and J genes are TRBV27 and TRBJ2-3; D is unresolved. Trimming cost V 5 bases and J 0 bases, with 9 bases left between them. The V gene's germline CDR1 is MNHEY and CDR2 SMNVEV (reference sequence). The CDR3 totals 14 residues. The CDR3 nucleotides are TGTGCCAGCAGTAGCCCTCGCAGCACAGATACGCAGTATTTT. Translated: CASSSPRSTDTQYF.

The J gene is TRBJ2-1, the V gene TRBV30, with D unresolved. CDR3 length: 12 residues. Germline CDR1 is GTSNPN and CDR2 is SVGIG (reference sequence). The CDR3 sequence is CISSFSPNEQFF. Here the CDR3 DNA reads TGTATCTCTTCGTTTTCCCCCAATGAGCAGTTCTTC.

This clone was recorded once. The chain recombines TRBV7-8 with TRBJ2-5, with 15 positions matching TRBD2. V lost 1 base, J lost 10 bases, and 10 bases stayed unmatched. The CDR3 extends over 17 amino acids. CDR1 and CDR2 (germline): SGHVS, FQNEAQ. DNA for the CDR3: TGTGCCAGCAGCTTAGAGCGAGGACTAGCGGGAGGGAGAGGCCAGTACTTC. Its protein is CASSLERGLAGGRGQYF.

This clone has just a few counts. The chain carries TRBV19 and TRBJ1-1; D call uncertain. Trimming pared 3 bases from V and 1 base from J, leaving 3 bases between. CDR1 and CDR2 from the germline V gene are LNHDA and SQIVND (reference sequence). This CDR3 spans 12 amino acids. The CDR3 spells CASSIQNTEAFF. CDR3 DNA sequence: TGTGCCAGTAGTATTCAGAACACTGAAGCTTTCTTT.

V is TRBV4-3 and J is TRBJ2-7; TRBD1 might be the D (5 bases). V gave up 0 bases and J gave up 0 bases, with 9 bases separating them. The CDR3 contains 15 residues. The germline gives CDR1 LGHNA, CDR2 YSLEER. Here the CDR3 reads CASSQEPQASYEQYF. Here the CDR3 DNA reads TGCGCCAGCAGCCAAGAGCCACAGGCCTCCTACGAGCAGTACTTC.